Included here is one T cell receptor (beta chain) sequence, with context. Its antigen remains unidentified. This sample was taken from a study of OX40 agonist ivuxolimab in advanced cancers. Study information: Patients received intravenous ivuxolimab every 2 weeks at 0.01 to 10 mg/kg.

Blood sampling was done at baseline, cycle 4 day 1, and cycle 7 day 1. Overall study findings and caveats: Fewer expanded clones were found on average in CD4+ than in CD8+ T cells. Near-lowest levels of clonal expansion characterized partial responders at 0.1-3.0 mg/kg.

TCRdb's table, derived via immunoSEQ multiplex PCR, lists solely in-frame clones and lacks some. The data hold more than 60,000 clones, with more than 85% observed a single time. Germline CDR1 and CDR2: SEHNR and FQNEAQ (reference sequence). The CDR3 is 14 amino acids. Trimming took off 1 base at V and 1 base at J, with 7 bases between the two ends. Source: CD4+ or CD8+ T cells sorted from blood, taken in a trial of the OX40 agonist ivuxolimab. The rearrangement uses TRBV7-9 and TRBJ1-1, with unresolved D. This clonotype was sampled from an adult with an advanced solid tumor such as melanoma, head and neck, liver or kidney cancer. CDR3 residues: CASSLGTANTEAFF. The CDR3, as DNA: TGTGCCAGCAGCTTAGGGACGGCGAACACTGAAGCTTTCTTT. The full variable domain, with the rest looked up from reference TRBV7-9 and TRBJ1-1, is DTGVSQNPRHKITKRGQNVTFRCDPISEHNRLYWYRQTLGQGPEFLTYFQNEAQLEKSRLLSDRFSAERPKGSFSTLEIQRTEQGDSAMYLCASSLGTANTEAFFGQGTRLTVV.